The TCR beta chain described here comes from a study of blood T cell repertoires in COVID-19. For the study at large: Italy, Spain and the United States were the sources of the convalescent and acute COVID-19 samples. Sample material is recorded as cDNA or gDNA derived from T cells, B-cell-depleted T cells, or PBMCs.

In the original processing: Cell counts per sample came from amplifying reference gene primers. This table comes from immunoSEQ multiplex PCR, and its TCRdb copy is limited to in-frame clones, with some not included. V, J and clone size were drawn from that table, and D and trimming were deduced from the DNA. This table holds 90,000 or so clones, 70% to 90% found once. The table lists this clone with a few counts. From germline, CDR1 is SGHKS and CDR2 YYEKEE (reference sequence). CDR3 length equals 14 residues. The V end lost 1 base, the J end lost 3 bases, and 11 bases lay between the germline ends. V gene TRBV5-5 combines with J gene TRBJ2-7; no firm D call. The sequencing sample was made of peripheral blood. This TCR was sampled from a man older than 75 with active or convalescent COVID-19. CDR3: CASSLSARIYEQYF. The DNA of the CDR3 is TGTGCCAGCAGCTTGTCCGCCAGGATCTACGAGCAGTACTTC.